These 2 T cell receptor beta chains originate from one sample sequenced in a study of cytomegalovirus exposure and HLA in healthy donors. PCR primers comprised 60 Vbeta and 13 Jbeta primers. Produced via immunoSEQ multiplex PCR; TCRdb's table is partial and in-frame only. The table shows about 130,000 clones, with approximately 80% occurring only once. Material: PBMCs. The source of these receptors is a man aged 25 to 40 in good health and CMV-seronegative.

The chain uses TRBV18 and TRBJ1-2; D possibly corresponds to TRBD1 (5 bases). The CDR3 spans 15 residues. Trimming stripped 2 bases from V and 4 bases from J, with 14 bases between. Germline CDR1 is KGHSH and CDR2 is LQKENI. CDR3 sequence: CASSPAAGTGYGYTF. The CDR3 nucleotides read TGTGCCAGCTCACCAGCGGCGGGGACGGGCTATGGCTACACCTTC.

The genes are TRBV5-1 and TRBJ1-1; the D gene is possibly TRBD1 (5 bases). This CDR3 region has 15 residues. Between the trimmed V and J ends, which lost 6 bases and 6 bases, there was a span of 21 bases. Germline V gene sequence: CDR1 SGHRS, CDR2 YFSETQ. The CDR3 DNA follows: TGCGCCAGCAAAACCCATGGGACTGTTCCTTCTGAAGCTTTCTTT. Encoded protein: CASKTHGTVPSEAFF.